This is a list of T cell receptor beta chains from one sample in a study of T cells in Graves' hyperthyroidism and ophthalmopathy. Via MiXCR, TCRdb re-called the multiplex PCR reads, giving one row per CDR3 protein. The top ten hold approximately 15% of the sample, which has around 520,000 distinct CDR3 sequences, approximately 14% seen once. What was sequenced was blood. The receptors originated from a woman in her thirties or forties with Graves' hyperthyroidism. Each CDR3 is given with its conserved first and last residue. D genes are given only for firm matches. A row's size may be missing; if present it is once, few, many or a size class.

TGTGCCAGCAGTCTAGCGGGAGGATTCTCAGATACGCAGTATTTT,CASSLAGGFSDTQYF,TRBD2,TRBJ2-3,.,15,TRBV6-2/TRBV6-3
TGTGCCAGCAGCGACTCGGGGCAGGGGTCCTACAATGAGCAGTTCTTC,CASSDSGQGSYNEQFF,.,TRBJ2-1,.,16,TRBV9
TGTGCCAGCAGTTTCCAGGCTTCATACGAGCAGTACTTC,CASSFQASYEQYF,.,TRBJ2-7,many,13,TRBV27
TGCGCCAGCAGCCCAAAGCCGGACCGCACAGATACGCAGTATTTT,CASSPKPDRTDTQYF,.,TRBJ2-3,many,15,TRBV5-1
TGCAGTGCTAGCGAGGGTACCGGGGAGCTGTTTTTT,CSASEGTGELFF,.,TRBJ2-2,many,12,TRBV20-1
TGTGCCAGCAGTTTAGAGCAGGGGGCTTACGAGCAGTACTTC,CASSLEQGAYEQYF,TRBD1,TRBJ2-7,many,14,TRBV12-3/TRBV12-4
TGCAGTGCTAGCATTAGCACAGATACGCAGTATTTT,CSASISTDTQYF,.,TRBJ2-3,few,12,TRBV20-1
TGCGCCAGCAGCTTGTTAGGCGGGAGTTTCTCCTACGAGCAGTACTTC,CASSLLGGSFSYEQYF,TRBD2,TRBJ2-7,many,16,TRBV5-1
TGTGCCAGCAGCGTAGACCAGGGTGATTACGAGCAGTACTTC,CASSVDQGDYEQYF,.,TRBJ2-7,.,14,TRBV9
TGTGCCAGCAGCCGAGGGAGGGGCAACTATGGCTACACCTTC,CASSRGRGNYGYTF,.,TRBJ1-2,many,14,TRBV7-9
TGTGCCACCAGCAGAGGGGAGGGGGGTGGGGCGCAGTTCTTC,CATSRGEGGGAQFF,.,TRBJ2-1,many,14,TRBV15
TGCAGTGCTAGAGCCGACACCCCACTTGGCACAGATACGCAGTATTTT,CSARADTPLGTDTQYF,.,TRBJ2-3,.,16,TRBV20-1
TGTGCCAGCAGTGAAGTGACAGGGTGGCTAGCGGGAAGCAATGAGCAGTTCTTC,CASSEVTGWLAGSNEQFF,TRBD2,TRBJ2-1,many,18,TRBV6-1
TGTGCCAGCAGTGTGGGGGACAGGCTCACTGAAGCTTTCTTT,CASSVGDRLTEAFF,TRBD1,TRBJ1-1,.,14,TRBV6-1
TGTGCCAGCAGTTTTCTACGGGAGCAGCAGTACTTC,CASSFLREQQYF,.,TRBJ2-7,many,12,TRBV28
TGTGCCAGCAGTTTGACAGGGGCTGATAATCAGCCCCAGCATTTT,CASSLTGADNQPQHF,TRBD1,TRBJ1-5,.,15,TRBV28
TGTGCCAGCAGTGAAGAGGGGTATCAGCCCCAGCATTTT,CASSEEGYQPQHF,.,TRBJ1-5,few,13,TRBV6-1
TGTGCCAGTAGGCCAGCGGGAGTGATGAATGAGCAGTTCTTC,CASRPAGVMNEQFF,TRBD2,TRBJ2-1,few,14,TRBV19
TGTGCCATCAGTCCGGGACTAGCGGGAGGAGAGACCCAGTACTTC,CAISPGLAGGETQYF,TRBD2,TRBJ2-5,few,15,TRBV10-3
TGTGCCAGCAGTCCTTCTAGCGGGAGGGCCTACGAGCAGTACTTC,CASSPSSGRAYEQYF,TRBD2,TRBJ2-7,many,15,TRBV28
TGTGCCAGCAGCGTACTGTCACAGGGGACCGGGGAGCTGTTTTTT,CASSVLSQGTGELFF,TRBD1,TRBJ2-2,.,15,TRBV9
TGTGCCAGCAGTGATGTTGTGGGGTCCTTC,CASSDVVGSF,.,TRBJ2-1,few,10,TRBV2
TGTGCCTGGAGTGCCCGTCGGGGCTATGGCTACACCTTC,CAWSARRGYGYTF,.,TRBJ1-2,many,13,TRBV30
TGTGCCAGCAGCTGCACCTGGACCCTTCCGGGACTAGTCAATTACGAGCAGTACTTC,CASSCTWTLPGLVNYEQYF,TRBD2,TRBJ2-7,many,19,TRBV7-3
TGTGCCAGCACGCAGGGGGGGGGCAGGGTAAACAACGAGCAGTACTTC,CASTQGGGRVNNEQYF,.,TRBJ2-7,few,16,TRBV6-1
TGTGCCAGCAGCCCTGCCCCTAGCGGGGCGCTGGGTGAGCAGTTCTTC,CASSPAPSGALGEQFF,TRBD2,TRBJ2-1,many,16,TRBV11-1
TGTGCCAGCAGCTTTCCGGGACAGGGGCTTTACGAGCAGTACTTC,CASSFPGQGLYEQYF,TRBD1,TRBJ2-7,few,15,TRBV5-5
TGCAGTGCCCCGGACGGGAGATCAGGGAATGAGCAGTTCTTC,CSAPDGRSGNEQFF,.,TRBJ2-1,many,14,TRBV20-1
TGTGCCAGCAGTGGGGACAGCGCAATGAACCCTGAAGCTTTCTTT,CASSGDSAMNPEAFF,TRBD1,TRBJ1-1,many,15,TRBV2
TGTGCCAGCAGCGTAGTCGATGCTAGCACTTACAATGAGCAGTTCTTC,CASSVVDASTYNEQFF,.,TRBJ2-1,.,16,TRBV9
TGTGCCAGCAGTTTACTGGAGGGTAACACCATATATTTT,CASSLLEGNTIYF,.,TRBJ1-3,.,13,TRBV12-3/TRBV12-4
TGTGCCAGCAGCGGCGGACGGGAGCATCAGCCCCAGCATTTT,CASSGGREHQPQHF,.,TRBJ1-5,few,14,TRBV7-8
TGTGCCAGCAGCCTAACAGGGCTAGGGGCCAACGTCCTGACTTTC,CASSLTGLGANVLTF,.,TRBJ2-6,few,15,TRBV9
TGTGCCAGCAGCCAAGAAGGACTAGCGGGTAGGTATGAGCAGTTCTTC,CASSQEGLAGRYEQFF,TRBD2,TRBJ2-1,.,16,TRBV3-1
TGTGCCAGCAGCGTTTCTAGCACAACGAACACCGGGGAGCTGTTTTTT,CASSVSSTTNTGELFF,.,TRBJ2-2,.,16,TRBV7-2
TGTGCCAGCAGCCAAAACCCGGGAACCTACTCCTACGAGCAGTACTTC,CASSQNPGTYSYEQYF,.,TRBJ2-7,many,16,TRBV12-3/TRBV12-4
TGTGCCAGCAGTAAACTAGCGGGAGAATTGAATGAGCAGTTCTTC,CASSKLAGELNEQFF,TRBD2,TRBJ2-1,many,15,TRBV12-3/TRBV12-4
TGTGCCAGCAGCCACAACGCCGGGGCCTACGAGCAGTACTTC,CASSHNAGAYEQYF,.,TRBJ2-7,.,14,TRBV12-3/TRBV12-4
TGCAGTGCTAAAGCGAGTTCCCTTTTCACCGGGGAGCTGTTTTTT,CSAKASSLFTGELFF,.,TRBJ2-2,.,15,TRBV20-1
TGTGCCAGCTCACCCGGGAGGCAGGAGAGCTCCTACAATGAGCAGTTCTTC,CASSPGRQESSYNEQFF,TRBD2,TRBJ2-1,many,17,TRBV18
TGTGCCAGCAACCAATGGGGGGAGCCGGGCGAGCAGTACTTC,CASNQWGEPGEQYF,.,TRBJ2-7,.,14,TRBV9
TGTGCCTGGAGAAAAACGTTGGATCTGAAAGAAAAACTGTTTTTT,CAWRKTLDLKEKLFF,.,TRBJ1-4,few,15,TRBV30
TGCGCCAGCAGCGCGGGACTAGCGCCCACCGGGGAGCTGTTTTTT,CASSAGLAPTGELFF,TRBD2,TRBJ2-2,many,15,TRBV5-1
TGTGCCAGCAGTTTAGTAAACACTGAAGCTCTCTTT,CASSLVNTEALF,.,TRBJ1-1,.,12,TRBV27
TGTGCCACCAGCGTGGGGGAAACTGAAGCTTTCTTT,CATSVGETEAFF,.,TRBJ1-1,.,12,TRBV15
TGCAGCGTTGAAGTACTCGCCAACTCCTACGAGCAGTACTTC,CSVEVLANSYEQYF,.,TRBJ2-7,few,14,TRBV29-1
TGTGCCAGCACCGGAGGTCGTTACGAGCAGTACTTC,CASTGGRYEQYF,.,TRBJ2-7,many,12,TRBV3-1
TGCAGCTACACACGGACAGGGGCGGAGACCCAGTACTTC,CSYTRTGAETQYF,TRBD1,TRBJ2-5,many,13,TRBV29-1
TGCACCGTAATAGAGGGGGCGCTCAATGAGCAGTTCTTC,CTVIEGALNEQFF,TRBD1,TRBJ2-1,many,13,TRBV29-1
TGTGCCAGCAGCCACGACAGGGAAGACATTCAGTACTTC,CASSHDREDIQYF,TRBD1,TRBJ2-4,many,13,TRBV5-6
TGTGCCAGCAGTTCGGGACAGGCGTATGGCTACACCTTC,CASSSGQAYGYTF,TRBD1,TRBJ1-2,many,13,TRBV6-1
TGTGCCAGCAGCTCTGCATGGGGGGACAGGAACTACGAGCAGTACTTC,CASSSAWGDRNYEQYF,TRBD1,TRBJ2-7,many,16,TRBV7-9
TGTGCCAGCAGTTTTGGCGCAGTTAATGAAAAACTGTTTTTT,CASSFGAVNEKLFF,.,TRBJ1-4,many,14,TRBV28